Listed here is a single T cell receptor (beta chain). V was pared by 3 bases and J by 10 bases, with 10 bases of the junction left unmatched. The CDR3 has 15 residues. CDR1 and CDR2 (germline): SGHVS, FNYEAQ. Generated by immunoSEQ multiplex PCR, the TCRdb table keeps only in-frame clones and is missing some. Among 410,000 or so clones listed, about 88% were seen once. These data are taken from a study of blood T cell repertoires in COVID-19. This receptor was taken from a woman between 35 and 50 years old with COVID-19, enrolled during active disease. This chain connects TRBV7-6 to TRBJ2-3, with 10 bases matching TRBD1. The sequenced material came from peripheral blood. The CDR3 nucleotides are TGTGCCAGCAGCTTCTTAAACCCGGGACAGGGGCCGCAGTATTTT. This translates into CASSFLNPGQGPQYF.